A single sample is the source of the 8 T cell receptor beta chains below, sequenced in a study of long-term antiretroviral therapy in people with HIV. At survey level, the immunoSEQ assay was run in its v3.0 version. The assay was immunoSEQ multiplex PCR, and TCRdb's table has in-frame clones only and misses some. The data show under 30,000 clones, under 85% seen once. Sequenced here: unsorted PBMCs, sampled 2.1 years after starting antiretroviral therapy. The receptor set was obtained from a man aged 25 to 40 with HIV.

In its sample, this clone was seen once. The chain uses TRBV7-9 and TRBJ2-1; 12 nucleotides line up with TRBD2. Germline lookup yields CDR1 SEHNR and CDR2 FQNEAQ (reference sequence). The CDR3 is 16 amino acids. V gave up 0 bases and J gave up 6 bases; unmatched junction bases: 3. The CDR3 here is CASSLAVLAGGNEQFF. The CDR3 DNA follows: TGTGCCAGCAGCTTAGCGGTACTAGCGGGGGGCAATGAGCAGTTCTTC. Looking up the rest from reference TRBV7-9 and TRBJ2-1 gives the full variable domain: DTGVSQNPRHKITKRGQNVTFRCDPISEHNRLYWYRQTLGQGPEFLTYFQNEAQLEKSRLLSDRFSAERPKGSFSTLEIQRTEQGDSAMYLCASSLAVLAGGNEQFFGPGTRLTVL.

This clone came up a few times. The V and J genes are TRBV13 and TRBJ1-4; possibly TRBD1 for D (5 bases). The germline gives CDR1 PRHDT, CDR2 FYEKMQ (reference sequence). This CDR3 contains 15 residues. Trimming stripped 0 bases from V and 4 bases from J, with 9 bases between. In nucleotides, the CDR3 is TGTGCCAGCAGCTTAGGAGACAGACTTAATGAAAAACTGTTTTTT. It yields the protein CASSLGDRLNEKLFF.

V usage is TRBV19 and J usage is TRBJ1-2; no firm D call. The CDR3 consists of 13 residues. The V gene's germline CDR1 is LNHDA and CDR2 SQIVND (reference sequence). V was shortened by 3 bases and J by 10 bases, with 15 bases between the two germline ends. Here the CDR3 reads CASSIGQFAPYTF. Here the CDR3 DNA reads TGTGCCAGTAGTATCGGGCAGTTTGCCCCCTACACCTTC.

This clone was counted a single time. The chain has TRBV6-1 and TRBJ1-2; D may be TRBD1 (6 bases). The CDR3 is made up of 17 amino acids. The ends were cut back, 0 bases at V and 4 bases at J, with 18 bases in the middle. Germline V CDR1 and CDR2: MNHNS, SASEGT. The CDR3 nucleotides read TGTGCCAGCAGTGAAGCGGGACATCCTCGAACTGGCTATGGCTACACCTTC. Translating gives CASSEAGHPRTGYGYTF.

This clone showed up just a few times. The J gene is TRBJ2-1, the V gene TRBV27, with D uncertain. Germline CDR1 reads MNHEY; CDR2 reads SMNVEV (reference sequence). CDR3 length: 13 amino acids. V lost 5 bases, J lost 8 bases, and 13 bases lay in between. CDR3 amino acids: CASSLKPYDEQFF. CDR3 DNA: TGTGCCAGCAGTCTGAAGCCGTACGATGAGCAGTTCTTC.

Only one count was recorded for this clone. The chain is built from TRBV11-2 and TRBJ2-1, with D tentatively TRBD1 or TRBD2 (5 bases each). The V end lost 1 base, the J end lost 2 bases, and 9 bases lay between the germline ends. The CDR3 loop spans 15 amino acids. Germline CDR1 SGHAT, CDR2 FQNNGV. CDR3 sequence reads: CASSLVGGPYNEQFF. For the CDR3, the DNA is TGTGCCAGCAGCTTAGTTGGGGGACCCTACAATGAGCAGTTCTTC.

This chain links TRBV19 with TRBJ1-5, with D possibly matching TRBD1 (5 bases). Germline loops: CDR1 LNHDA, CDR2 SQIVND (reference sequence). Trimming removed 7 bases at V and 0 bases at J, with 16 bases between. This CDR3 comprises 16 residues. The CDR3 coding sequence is TGTGCCAGTACTCCAGGGCGGGGAGATAGCAATCAGCCCCAGCATTTT. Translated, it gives CASTPGRGDSNQPQHF.

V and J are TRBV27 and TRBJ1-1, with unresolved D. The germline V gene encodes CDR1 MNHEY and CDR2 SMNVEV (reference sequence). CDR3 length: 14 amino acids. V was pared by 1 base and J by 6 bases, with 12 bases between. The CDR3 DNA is TGTGCCAGCAGTTTATTAGGGATTCGGGCTGAAGCTTTCTTT. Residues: CASSLLGIRAEAFF.